The source of this T cell receptor (beta chain) is a study of blood T cell repertoires in COVID-19. Study-level information: Researchers got acute and convalescent COVID-19 samples from the United States, Italy and Spain. In each case, the material was cDNA or gDNA derived from T cells, B-cell-depleted T cells, or PBMCs.

Original data processing: Nucleated cell number was recorded as an estimate derived from reference gene primer amplification. Here immunoSEQ multiplex PCR was the method, and the copy in TCRdb shows in-frame clones only, minus some. From that table come the V and J calls and clone size; the DNA was used to work out D and trimming. In the table there are 95,000 to 150,000 clones, 85% of which are singletons. Germline trimming cut 7 bases from V and 1 base from J; bases unmatched to any gene: 6. The CDR3 is made up of 14 amino acids. Looked up from germline, CDR1 is LNHDA and CDR2 is SQIVND (reference sequence).

Sequences were obtained from peripheral blood. V gene TRBV19 combines with J gene TRBJ1-1, with 7 bases lining up with TRBD1. This clonotype was sampled from a man older than 75 with active or convalescent COVID-19. The CDR3 is CASTPRGANTEAFF. DNA for the CDR3: TGTGCCAGTACCCCCAGGGGGGCGAACACTGAAGCTTTCTTT.